This TCR beta chain was captured by sequencing in a study of glioma-infiltrating T cells. Study-level results: Only very few CDR3 sequences appeared in both tissue and blood.

In this sample, this clonotype turned up many times. The antigen remains undetermined. The CDR3 consists of 13 residues. Germline V CDR1 and CDR2: SGHVS, FNYEAQ. Trimming removed 5 bases from V and 4 bases from J, with 9 bases in between. Using RNA template, CDR3s of TCR alpha and beta were amplified with iRepertoire arm-PCR. A single record per CDR3 protein comes from TCRdb applying MiXCR to the multiplex PCR reads. The sample lists tens of thousands of distinct CDR3 sequences, approximately 22% occurring once. The chain links TRBV7-6 to TRBJ1-5; the D gene is possibly TRBD1 (5 bases). The receptor was derived from a human donor with low-grade glioma or glioblastoma, undergoing nonglioma brain surgery, or in good health (not recorded which). Material: glioma tissue, nonneoplastic brain tissue, or PBMCs (not recorded which). The CDR3 loop reads CASSRDPNQPQHF. For the CDR3, the DNA is TGTGCCAGCAGCCGGGACCCGAATCAGCCCCAGCATTTT.